This T cell receptor beta chain was recovered during a study of T cells in Graves' hyperthyroidism and ophthalmopathy. From germline, CDR1 is MNHEY and CDR2 SVGEGT. This CDR3 region has 11 residues. The germline V and J ends were trimmed by 7 bases and 11 bases, with 9 bases remaining between them. The CDR3 regions of TCR beta were amplified from RNA transcripts. An initial round of RT-PCR targeting the TCR CDR3 relied on the HTBI primer set. A single record per CDR3 protein comes from TCRdb applying MiXCR to the multiplex PCR reads. The sample holds about 360,000 distinct CDR3 sequences, over 10% seen once. This clonotype has just a few counts.

The TCR comes from a woman between 18 and 29 years old with Graves' hyperthyroidism. Input material: blood. This chain joins TRBV6-2 or TRBV6-3 and TRBJ2-6; no clear D gene. CDR3 in amino acids: CASKRSDVLTF. CDR3 DNA: TGTGCCAGCAAGCGCTCAGACGTCCTGACTTTC.